The sequence of this TCR beta chain was determined in a study of Ad26.COV2.S vaccination and SARS-CoV-2 variants. About the study: Dosing was one shot or two shots 56 days apart.

This CDR3 is 16 amino acids long. Germline trimming cut 4 bases from V and 5 bases from J; bases unmatched to any gene: 9. Germline loops: CDR1 SGHRS, CDR2 YFSETQ. As to treatment: some 20 received Ad26.COV2.S at low or high dose, single or two shots; 5 received placebo; per-sample allocation not given. Sample collection was performed on day 63 after the first vaccine or placebo injection. Its platform was an Ad26 vector, and its expressed antigen was Wuhan-strain SARS-CoV-2 spike. Data came from immunoSEQ multiplex PCR; TCRdb stores just in-frame clones and leaves some out. Found here are some 410,000 clones, roughly 90% of them singletons; the top ten hold roughly 1.7%.

The sample was peripheral blood, taken in a trial of Ad26.COV2.S vaccine versus placebo. The origin of this receptor is a person aged 18 to 65 who received the Ad26.COV2.S COVID-19 vaccine or a placebo. The chain has TRBV5-1 and TRBJ2-2, with TRBD1 identical over 9 bases. For the CDR3, the DNA is TGCGCCAGCAGCGGACCGGGACAGGGTTATACCGGGGAGCTGTTTTTT. Translated: CASSGPGQGYTGELFF. Together with reference TRBV5-1 and TRBJ2-2, the CDR3 gives the full variable domain: KAGVTQTPRYLIKTRGQQVTLSCSPISGHRSVSWYQQTPGQGLQFLFEYFSETQRNKGNFPGRFSGRQFSNSRSEMNVSTLELGDSALYLCASSGPGQGYTGELFFGEGSRLTVL.